Described below is a single T cell receptor beta chain sequence and its context. Its target is unknown. Primed by a sample-barcoded 5' primer and a J-beta primer mix, a second PCR proceeded for about 7 to 11 cycles. A 12-random-nucleotide template-switch adaptor tagged each cDNA molecule. One entry per CDR3 protein, called by TCRdb with MiXCR from the 5' RACE reads. The sample lists 1.5 million to 2 million distinct CDR3 sequences, under 30% seen once, with about 7.7% in the top ten. V gave up 2 bases and J gave up 3 bases, with 7 bases separating them. The CDR3 has 12 residues. Germline V gives CDR1 SQVTM, CDR2 ANQGSEA. The sample belongs to a study of blood T cells in healthy people across ages. Study-level results: As naive T cell percentage varied, TCR beta diversity correlated strongly with it.

The gene calls are TRBV29-1 and TRBJ1-2, with no clear D. Source material: blood. The receptor's source is a woman aged 25 to 39 in good health. As DNA, the CDR3 is TGCAGCGTTGAATTTGGGGACTATGGCTACACCTTC. Protein product: CSVEFGDYGYTF.